These 19 T cell receptor beta chains originate from one sample sequenced in a study of radiotherapy plus CTLA-4 blockade in lung cancer. Generated by immunoSEQ multiplex PCR, the TCRdb table keeps only in-frame clones and is missing some. This sample has more than 95,000 clones, with about four fifths found just once. Specimen: peripheral blood, collected from a patient treated with radiotherapy plus ipilimumab. These receptors came from a human donor with non-small cell lung cancer who had a partial response to radiotherapy plus ipilimumab.

V gene TRBV27 combines with J gene TRBJ2-2; 7 bases are shared with TRBD2. The CDR3 loop spans 14 amino acids. From germline, CDR1 is MNHEY and CDR2 SMNVEV (reference sequence). V was clipped by 6 bases and J by 6 bases; unmatched bases: 7. CDR3 sequence (DNA): TGTGCCAGCAGAACGGGAGGATCCCCCGGGGAGCTGTTTTTT. Translation: CASRTGGSPGELFF.

This clone is categorized as medium-sized. This same CDR3 is encoded by further DNA sequences in the sample. This chain uses TRBV28 with TRBJ2-5, with a weak D call TRBD1 (5 bases). The CDR3 covers 12 residues. Germline V gene lookup returns CDR1 MDHEN and CDR2 SYDVKM. The V gene lost 6 bases and the J gene lost 5 bases, with 10 bases spanning the gap. In DNA, the CDR3 is TGTGCCAGCAGCCCAGGGCAGGAGACCCAGTACTTC. This encodes CASSPGQETQYF.

The chain joins TRBV7-2 to TRBJ2-7, with unresolved D. The CDR3 length is 13 residues. CDR1 and CDR2 from the germline V gene are SGHTA and FQGNSA. V was shortened by 4 bases and J by 7 bases, with 14 bases between the two germline ends. CDR3 DNA sequence: TGTGCCAGCAGCTCCAGATCCGTGGTGGAGCAGTACTTC. Its protein is CASSSRSVVEQYF.

J is TRBJ2-1 and V is TRBV5-5, with 8 bases that match TRBD2. J gave up 7 bases and V 3 bases, and 6 bases lay outside the gene matches. The CDR3 length is 14 residues. The V gene's germline CDR1 is SGHKS and CDR2 YYEKEE (reference sequence). The CDR3 nucleotides read TGTGCCAGCAGCTCTCCGGGACTAGGTAATGAGCAGTTCTTC. Amino acid sequence: CASSSPGLGNEQFF.

The chain links TRBV4-3 to TRBJ1-4, with D perhaps matching TRBD1 (6 bases). V was shortened by 0 bases and J by 8 bases, with 16 bases between the two germline ends. Germline assignment: CDR1 LGHNA and CDR2 YSLEER. CDR3 size: 16 residues. The CDR3 DNA follows: TGCGCCAGCAGCCAAGATGTCCCAGGGGTCGGAGAAAAACTGTTTTTT. Amino acid sequence: CASSQDVPGVGEKLFF.

This clone was found a few times. This chain links TRBV7-2 with TRBJ1-4; D not resolved. The V gene's germline CDR1 is SGHTA and CDR2 FQGNSA. Trimming pared 10 bases from V and 3 bases from J, leaving 12 bases between. This CDR3 region has 13 residues. CDR3 sequence: CATRGLSNEKLFF. DNA for the CDR3: TGTGCCACCCGAGGGTTATCTAATGAAAAACTGTTTTTT.

The gene calls are TRBV30 and TRBJ1-4, with 7 bases matching TRBD1. J gave up 4 bases and V 0 bases, and 11 bases lay outside the gene matches. CDR1 GTSNPN and CDR2 SVGIG come from the germline V gene (reference sequence). The length of the CDR3 is 17 residues. In nucleotides, the CDR3 is TGTGCCTGGAGTGTAACCCGGACAGGCGATTTTAATGAAAAACTGTTTTTT. Protein product: CAWSVTRTGDFNEKLFF.

The rearrangement links TRBV5-4 to TRBJ2-7; 8 bases map to TRBD1. V shed 5 bases, J shed 2 bases, and the junction held 9 bases outside the gene matches. There are 15 residues in the CDR3. Germline V gene lookup returns CDR1 SGHNT and CDR2 YYREEE (reference sequence). DNA for the CDR3: TGTGCCAGCAGAGAACAGGGGGGTCCCGCCTACGAGCAGTACTTC. It codes for CASREQGGPAYEQYF.

This chain links TRBV19 with TRBJ1-2, with no clear D. The CDR3 consists of 13 residues. From germline, CDR1 is LNHDA and CDR2 SQIVND (reference sequence). The V gene lost 3 bases and the J gene lost 3 bases, with 8 bases spanning the gap. The CDR3 loop is CASSIGPDYGYTF. CDR3 nucleotides: TGTGCCAGTAGTATTGGGCCAGACTATGGCTACACCTTC.

The genes are TRBV6-1 and TRBJ2-1, with D possibly matching TRBD2 (7 bases). CDR3 length: 14 amino acids. Trimming took 0 bases from V and 8 from J, leaving 11 bases between them. Germline lookup yields CDR1 MNHNS and CDR2 SASEGT. Written as DNA, the CDR3 is TGTGCCAGCAGTGAAGCAGGGGGGGCGCATGAGCAGTTCTTC. Amino acid sequence: CASSEAGGAHEQFF.

The gene calls are TRBV6-6 and TRBJ2-2, with 8 positions matching TRBD1. Germline CDR1 MNHNY, CDR2 SVGAGI (reference sequence). The CDR3 spans 14 residues. V dropped 7 bases and J dropped 3; count of bases not matched to a gene: 4. The CDR3 DNA reads TGTGCCAGCACGAGACAGGGGTACACCGGGGAGCTGTTTTTT. It yields the protein CASTRQGYTGELFF.

The CDR3 DNA is TGTGCCAGCACCTCCCCGGACAGTTACGAGCAGTACTTC. Its translation: CASTSPDSYEQYF. The chain has TRBV28 and TRBJ2-7; maybe TRBD1 (6 bases). The V end lost 7 bases, the J end lost 4 bases, and 14 bases lay between the germline ends. The CDR3 runs to 13 residues. The germline CDR1 and CDR2 sequences are MDHEN and SYDVKM.

This clone was counted once. J is TRBJ1-1 and V is TRBV28, with D possibly being TRBD1 (5 bases). V gave up 3 bases and J gave up 0 bases, with 14 bases separating them. CDR1 MDHEN and CDR2 SYDVKM come from the germline V gene. The CDR3 is 16 amino acids. The CDR3 DNA reads TGTGCCAGCAGTTTGGGCGCAGGGCCCCTGAACACTGAAGCTTTCTTT. It yields the protein CASSLGAGPLNTEAFF. The variable domain in full, with the rest retrieved from reference TRBV28 and TRBJ1-1, is DVKVTQSSRYLVKRTGEKVFLECVQDMDHENMFWYRQDPGLGLRLIYFSYDVKMKEKGDIPEGYSVSREKKERFSLILESASTNQTSMYLCASSLGAGPLNTEAFFGQGTRLTVV.

The rearrangement joins TRBV7-9 to TRBJ2-2, with 7 bases matching TRBD1. There are 15 residues in the CDR3. V lost 3 bases to trimming and J lost 5 bases; unmatched junction nucleotides: 6. Germline V lookup: CDR1 SEHNR, CDR2 FQNEAQ (reference sequence). In DNA, the CDR3 is TGTGCCAGCAGCTTGGAACAGGGGTGGACCGGGGAGCTGTTTTTT. This encodes CASSLEQGWTGELFF.

The chain has TRBV6-1 and TRBJ1-5; TRBD1 aligns across 11 bases. Per germline, CDR1 MNHNS and CDR2 SASEGT. This CDR3 has 19 residues. After removal of 3 bases from V and 0 bases from J, the junction contained 10 bases not matched to a gene. The CDR3 sequence: CASSDPGQGVDNSNQPQHF. The CDR3 nucleotides are TGTGCCAGCAGTGACCCGGGACAGGGGGTGGATAATAGCAATCAGCCCCAGCATTTT.

The chain uses TRBV28 and TRBJ1-2; 7 nucleotides agree with TRBD1. After removal of 4 bases from V and 5 bases from J, the junction contained 7 bases not matched to a gene. Per germline, CDR1 MDHEN and CDR2 SYDVKM. There are 14 residues in the CDR3. The CDR3 region is CASSYGTDNYGYTF. The CDR3 nucleotides are TGTGCCAGCAGTTACGGGACAGACAATTATGGCTACACCTTC.

For the CDR3, the DNA is TGTGCCAGCAGGACAACAGGGGTTATGGCTTTCTTT. Translating gives CASRTTGVMAFF. The rearrangement links TRBV28 to TRBJ1-1, with 7 bases fitting TRBD1. CDR1 and CDR2 from the germline V gene are MDHEN and SYDVKM. After removal of 6 bases from V and 11 bases from J, the junction contained 9 bases not matched to a gene. CDR3 size: 12 residues.

The rearrangement joins TRBV19 to TRBJ2-1; D call uncertain. The CDR3 has 17 amino acids. Germline CDR1 and CDR2: LNHDA and SQIVND (reference sequence). The DNA for the CDR3 is TGTACCGAAAAAGTGAAAAGCGAGTTACTCTCCTACAATGAGCAGTTCTTC. This sequence encodes CTEKVKSELLSYNEQFF. The complete variable domain, with remaining parts taken from reference TRBV19 and TRBJ2-1, reads DGGITQSPKYLFRKEGQNVTLSCEQNLNHDAMYWYRQDPGQGLRLIYYSQIVNDFQKGDIAEGYSVSREKKESFPLTVTSAQKNPTAFYLCTEKVKSELLSYNEQFFGPGTRLTVL.

This rearrangement joins TRBV5-4 to TRBJ2-1; TRBD1 agrees at 7 bases. CDR3 length: 15 amino acids. The trim removed 4 bases at V and 8 bases at J, leaving 12 bases unmatched. CDR1 is SGHNT and CDR2 is YYREEE in the germline V gene (reference sequence). The CDR3 DNA sequence: TGTGCCAGCAGCGTTGACCAGGGGGAAAGGTATGAGCAGTTCTTC. It yields the protein CASSVDQGERYEQFF.